The 19 T cell receptor beta chains below come from one sample, sequenced in a study of cytomegalovirus exposure and HLA in healthy donors. The PCR was carried out with 60 Vbeta primers and 13 Jbeta primers. Produced via immunoSEQ multiplex PCR; TCRdb's table is partial and in-frame only. The sample has about 120,000 clones. Sequenced sample: PBMCs. The receptors were sampled from a man between 40 and 49 years old in good health and CMV-seropositive.

The chain is built from TRBV28 and TRBJ1-2; 7 bases map to TRBD1. The germline V gene has CDR1 MDHEN and CDR2 SYDVKM. Trimming took 6 bases from V and 4 from J; bases not matched to a gene: 8. The CDR3 is 14 amino acids. The CDR3 DNA is TGTGCCAGCAGAGCGACAGGGTCTGCCTATGGCTACACCTTC. Amino acid sequence: CASRATGSAYGYTF.

CDR3 protein: CASSSRPNNEQFF. In DNA, the CDR3 is TGCGCCAGCAGCTCGAGGCCCAACAATGAGCAGTTCTTC. V gene TRBV5-1 combines with J gene TRBJ2-1; D is undetermined. This CDR3 contains 13 residues. Trimming pared 3 bases from V and 5 bases from J, leaving 9 bases between. The germline V gene encodes CDR1 SGHRS and CDR2 YFSETQ. Using reference TRBV5-1 and TRBJ2-1 for the parts outside the CDR3, the full variable domain is KAGVTQTPRYLIKTRGQQVTLSCSPISGHRSVSWYQQTPGQGLQFLFEYFSETQRNKGNFPGRFSGRQFSNSRSEMNVSTLELGDSALYLCASSSRPNNEQFFGPGTRLTVL.

The J gene is TRBJ1-4, the V gene TRBV5-1; maybe TRBD1 (6 bases). With 2 bases removed from V and 2 bases from J, the gap between germline ends came to 19 bases. Germline V gene lookup returns CDR1 SGHRS and CDR2 YFSETQ. The length of the CDR3 is 18 residues. CDR3 in DNA: TGCGCCAGCAGCTTCTATCCCGGGACACAGGTCACTAATGAAAAACTGTTTTTT. Residues: CASSFYPGTQVTNEKLFF.

This chain uses TRBV6-5 with TRBJ1-3, with D unresolved. The CDR3 is 13 amino acids. The V and J ends lost 6 bases and 2 bases respectively, with 8 bases between them. Germline CDR1 MNHEY, CDR2 SVGAGI. The DNA for the CDR3 is TGTGCCAGCAGGACACCCGCTGGAAACACCATATATTTT. Its protein is CASRTPAGNTIYF.

The CDR3 DNA follows: TGTGCCAGCAGTGAGGAGGTCGGCTCTGGTGAAAAACTGTTTTTT. Translated: CASSEEVGSGEKLFF. This chain links TRBV6-1 with TRBJ1-4; D unresolved. The V gene's germline CDR1 is MNHNS and CDR2 SASEGT. The CDR3 totals 15 residues. V dropped 3 bases and J dropped 7 bases, with 15 bases sitting between them.

This chain connects TRBV28 to TRBJ1-1; 9 bases fit TRBD1. V lost 4 bases to trimming and J lost 11 bases; unmatched junction nucleotides: 8. The CDR3 contains 13 residues. CDR1 is MDHEN and CDR2 is SYDVKM in the germline V gene. The CDR3, as DNA: TGTGCCAGCAGTTCCCCCGGGACAGGGAACGCTTTCTTT. Translation: CASSSPGTGNAFF.

This chain joins TRBV5-1 and TRBJ1-1; TRBD1 matches at 7 bases. J lost 10 bases, V lost 4 bases, and 19 bases had no gene match. CDR3 length: 16 amino acids. Germline lookup yields CDR1 SGHRS and CDR2 YFSETQ. Here the CDR3 DNA reads TGCGCCAGCAGCCGCGACAGGGTTAGTTCTAAGTCGGGAGCTTTCTTT. This translates into CASSRDRVSSKSGAFF.

The V call is TRBV5-5, the J call TRBJ1-5; maybe TRBD1 (6 bases). Germline lookup yields CDR1 SGHKS and CDR2 YYEKEE (reference sequence). CDR3 length equals 14 residues. Trimming cost V 4 bases and J 2 bases, with 10 bases left between them. CDR3 DNA sequence: TGTGCCAGCAGCGAACAGGGAGGCAATCAGCCCCAGCATTTT. Amino acid sequence: CASSEQGGNQPQHF.

The genes are TRBV19 and TRBJ2-1; TRBD2 aligns across 14 bases. CDR3 length equals 18 residues. After removal of 5 bases from V and 9 bases from J, the junction contained 15 bases not matched to a gene. The V gene's germline CDR1 is LNHDA and CDR2 SQIVND (reference sequence). The CDR3 bases are TGTGCCAGTAGTCGTAGGACTAGCGGGAGGATCTCTACGGGTGAGCAGTTCTTC. The encoded protein is CASSRRTSGRISTGEQFF. Complete variable domain (other parts from reference TRBV19 and TRBJ2-1): DGGITQSPKYLFRKEGQNVTLSCEQNLNHDAMYWYRQDPGQGLRLIYYSQIVNDFQKGDIAEGYSVSREKKESFPLTVTSAQKNPTAFYLCASSRRTSGRISTGEQFFGPGTRLTVL.

This chain uses TRBV6-5 with TRBJ2-3; 7 bases map to TRBD2. Germline V gene lookup returns CDR1 MNHEY and CDR2 SVGAGI. The length of the CDR3 is 15 residues. With 9 bases clipped from V and 1 base from J, the junction kept 10 bases outside the gene matches. For the CDR3, the DNA is TGTGCCAGTTCTAGCGGATGGGGGGGCACAGATACGCAGTATTTT. Amino acids: CASSSGWGGTDTQYF.

The rearrangement uses TRBV6-1 and TRBJ2-2; D uncertain. Germline-derived CDR1 and CDR2 are MNHNS and SASEGT. Between the trimmed V and J ends, which lost 2 bases and 6 bases, there was a span of 4 bases. The CDR3 totals 12 residues. CDR3 sequence: CASSESPGELFF. As DNA, the CDR3 is TGTGCCAGCAGTGAAAGCCCCGGGGAGCTGTTTTTT.

The chain recombines TRBV6-5 with TRBJ1-1; tentative D call: TRBD1 (5 bases). From germline, CDR1 is MNHEY and CDR2 SVGAGI. The CDR3 is 16 residues long. Trimming stripped 0 bases from V and 5 bases from J, with 16 bases between. The CDR3 DNA is TGTGCCAGCAGTTACTCAGGGCTCCCGCGGGGGACTGAAGCTTTCTTT. Protein sequence: CASSYSGLPRGTEAFF.

The V gene is TRBV2, the J gene TRBJ2-7, with D tentatively TRBD2 (6 bases). V gave up 4 bases and J gave up 3 bases, with 10 bases separating them. The length of the CDR3 is 13 residues. The germline CDR1 and CDR2 sequences are SNHLY and FYNNEI. In DNA, the CDR3 is TGTGCCAGCAGTGCGTTAGCGGTCTACGAGCAGTACTTC. Translated, it gives CASSALAVYEQYF.

This chain uses TRBV7-9 with TRBJ2-2; D gene unclear. CDR1 SEHNR and CDR2 FQNEAQ come from the germline V gene (reference sequence). CDR3 length equals 12 residues. V lost 3 bases to trimming and J lost 6 bases, with 5 bases between them. The DNA for the CDR3 is TGTGCCAGCAGCTTTTCGGCCGGGGAGCTGTTTTTT. This gives the protein CASSFSAGELFF.

The V gene is TRBV11-2, the J gene TRBJ1-2; possibly TRBD1 for D (6 bases). The germline CDR1 and CDR2 sequences are SGHAT and FQNNGV. CDR3 length: 13 amino acids. V was pared by 0 bases and J by 6 bases, with 8 bases between. Here the CDR3 reads CASSLDRGDGYTF. The CDR3 region has the DNA TGTGCCAGCAGCTTAGACAGGGGCGATGGCTACACCTTC.

The gene calls are TRBV9 and TRBJ2-1, with a weak D call TRBD2 (6 bases). V lost 2 bases and J lost 2, with 11 bases in between. There are 15 residues in the CDR3. Germline V gene data show CDR1 as SGDLS and CDR2 as YYNGEE. CDR3 protein: CASSVKEGPYNEQFF. The CDR3 DNA sequence: TGTGCCAGCAGCGTCAAGGAGGGCCCCTACAATGAGCAGTTCTTC.

V usage is TRBV7-2 and J usage is TRBJ2-7; TRBD2 agrees at 9 bases. In germline, CDR1 is SGHTA, CDR2 FQGNSA. V gave up 5 bases and J gave up 3 bases; unmatched junction bases: 8. The CDR3 extends over 15 amino acids. The CDR3, as DNA: TGTGCCAGCAGCCCCCAGCGGGAGGCAGACTACGAGCAGTACTTC. Protein sequence: CASSPQREADYEQYF. Variable domain in full (rest from reference TRBV7-2 and TRBJ2-7): GAGVSQSPSNKVTEKGKDVELRCDPISGHTALYWYRQSLGQGLEFLIYFQGNSAPDKSGLPSDRFSAERTGGSVSTLTIQRTQQEDSAVYLCASSPQREADYEQYFGPGTRLTVT.

The rearrangement links TRBV6-1 to TRBJ1-3, with TRBD1 as a possible D gene (6 bases). The CDR3 has 15 amino acids. Deletions cut 4 bases from V and 4 bases from J, with 14 bases between. From germline, CDR1 is MNHNS and CDR2 SASEGT. DNA for the CDR3: TGTGCCAGCAGTGTAGCCGTGGGGGCGGGAAACACCATATATTTT. It yields the protein CASSVAVGAGNTIYF.

This sequence joins TRBV7-2 and TRBJ2-1, with D uncertain. From germline, CDR1 is SGHTA and CDR2 FQGNSA. Trimming took 4 bases from V and 8 from J, leaving 9 bases between them. The CDR3 length is 12 residues. CDR3 DNA sequence: TGTGCCAGCAGCTCTTCAGTCGATGAGCAGTTCTTC. Its translation is CASSSSVDEQFF.